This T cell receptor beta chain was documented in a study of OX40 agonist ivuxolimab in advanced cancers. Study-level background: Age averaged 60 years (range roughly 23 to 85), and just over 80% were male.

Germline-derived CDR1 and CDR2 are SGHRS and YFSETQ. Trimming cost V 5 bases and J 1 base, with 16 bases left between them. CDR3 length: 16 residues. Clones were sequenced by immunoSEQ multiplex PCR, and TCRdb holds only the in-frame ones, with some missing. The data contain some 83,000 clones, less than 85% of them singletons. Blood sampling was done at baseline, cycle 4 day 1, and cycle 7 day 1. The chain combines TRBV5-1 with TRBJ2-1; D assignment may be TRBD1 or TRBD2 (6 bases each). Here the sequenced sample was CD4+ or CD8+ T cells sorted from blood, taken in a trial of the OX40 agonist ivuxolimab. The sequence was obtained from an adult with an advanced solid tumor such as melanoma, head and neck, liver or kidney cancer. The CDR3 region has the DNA TGCGCCAGCAGAGGCTCCGGGGGCTATTCCTACAATGAGCAGTTCTTC. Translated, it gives CASRGSGGYSYNEQFF.